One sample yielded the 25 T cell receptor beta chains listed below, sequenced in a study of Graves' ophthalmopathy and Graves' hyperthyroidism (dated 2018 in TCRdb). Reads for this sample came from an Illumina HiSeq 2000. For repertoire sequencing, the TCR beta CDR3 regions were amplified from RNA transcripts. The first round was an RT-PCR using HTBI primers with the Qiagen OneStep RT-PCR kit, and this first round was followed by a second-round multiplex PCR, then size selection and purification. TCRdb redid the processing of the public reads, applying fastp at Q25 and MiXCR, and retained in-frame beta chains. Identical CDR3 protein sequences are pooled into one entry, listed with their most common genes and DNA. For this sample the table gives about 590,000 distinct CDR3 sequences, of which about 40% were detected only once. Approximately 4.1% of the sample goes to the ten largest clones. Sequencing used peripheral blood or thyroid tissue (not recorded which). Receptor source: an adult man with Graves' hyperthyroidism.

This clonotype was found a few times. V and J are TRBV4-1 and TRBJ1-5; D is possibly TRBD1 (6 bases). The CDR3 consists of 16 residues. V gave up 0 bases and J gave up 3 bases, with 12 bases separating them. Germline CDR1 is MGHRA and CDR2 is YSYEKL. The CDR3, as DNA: TGCGCCAGCAGCCAAGAGCAGGGGATACTCAATCAGCCCCAGCATTTT. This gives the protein CASSQEQGILNQPQHF.

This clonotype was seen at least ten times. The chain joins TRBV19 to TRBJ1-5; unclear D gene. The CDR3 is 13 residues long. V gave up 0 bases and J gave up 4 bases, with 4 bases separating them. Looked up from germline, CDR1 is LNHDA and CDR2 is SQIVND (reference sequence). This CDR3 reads CASSIETNQPQHF. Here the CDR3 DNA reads TGTGCCAGTAGTATAGAGACGAATCAGCCCCAGCATTTT.

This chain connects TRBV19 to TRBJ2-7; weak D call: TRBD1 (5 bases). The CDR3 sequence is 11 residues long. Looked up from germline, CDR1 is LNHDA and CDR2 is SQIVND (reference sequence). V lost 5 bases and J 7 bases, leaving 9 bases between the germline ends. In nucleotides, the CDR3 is TGTGCCAGTAGTCTGGACAATGAGCAGTACTTC. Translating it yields CASSLDNEQYF.

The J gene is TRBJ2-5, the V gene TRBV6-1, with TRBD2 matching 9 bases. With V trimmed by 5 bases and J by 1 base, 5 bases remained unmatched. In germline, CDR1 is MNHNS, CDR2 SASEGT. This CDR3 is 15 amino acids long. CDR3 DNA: TGTGCCAGCAGTATAGCGGGGGCAATCCAAGAGACCCAGTACTTC. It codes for CASSIAGAIQETQYF.

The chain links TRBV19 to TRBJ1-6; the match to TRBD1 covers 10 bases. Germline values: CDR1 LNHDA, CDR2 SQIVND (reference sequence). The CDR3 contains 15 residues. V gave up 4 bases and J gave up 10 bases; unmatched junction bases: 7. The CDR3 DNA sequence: TGTGCCAGTAGTACCCGGGACAGGGGTGGCTCACCCCTCCACTTT. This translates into CASSTRDRGGSPLHF. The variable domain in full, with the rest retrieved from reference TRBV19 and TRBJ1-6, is DGGITQSPKYLFRKEGQNVTLSCEQNLNHDAMYWYRQDPGQGLRLIYYSQIVNDFQKGDIAEGYSVSREKKESFPLTVTSAQKNPTAFYLCASSTRDRGGSPLHFGNGTRLTVT.

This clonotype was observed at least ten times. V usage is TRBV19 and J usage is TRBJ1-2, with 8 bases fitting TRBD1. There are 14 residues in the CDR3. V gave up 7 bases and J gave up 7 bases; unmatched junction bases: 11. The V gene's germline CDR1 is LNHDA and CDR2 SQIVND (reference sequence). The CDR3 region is CASTPRGLGLGYTF. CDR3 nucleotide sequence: TGTGCCAGTACCCCCAGGGGGCTAGGGCTTGGCTACACCTTC.

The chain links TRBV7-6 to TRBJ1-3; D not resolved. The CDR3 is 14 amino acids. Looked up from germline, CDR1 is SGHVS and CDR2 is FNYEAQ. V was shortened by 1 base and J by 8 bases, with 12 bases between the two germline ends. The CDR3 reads CASSLDLYGYTIYF. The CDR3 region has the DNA TGTGCCAGCAGCTTAGATCTCTATGGCTACACCATATATTTT.

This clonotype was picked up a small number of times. CDR3 bases: TGTGCCAGTCGAGGACCGAACTCTGGAAACACCATATATTTT. Protein sequence: CASRGPNSGNTIYF. The rearrangement uses TRBV28 and TRBJ1-3, with D hard to call. The CDR3 totals 14 residues. Trimming removed 9 bases at V and 0 bases at J, with 12 bases between. The germline CDR1 and CDR2 sequences are MDHEN and SYDVKM. Looking up the rest from reference TRBV28 and TRBJ1-3 gives the full variable domain: DVKVTQSSRYLVKRTGEKVFLECVQDMDHENMFWYRQDPGLGLRLIYFSYDVKMKEKGDIPEGYSVSREKKERFSLILESASTNQTSMYLCASRGPNSGNTIYFGEGSWLTVV.

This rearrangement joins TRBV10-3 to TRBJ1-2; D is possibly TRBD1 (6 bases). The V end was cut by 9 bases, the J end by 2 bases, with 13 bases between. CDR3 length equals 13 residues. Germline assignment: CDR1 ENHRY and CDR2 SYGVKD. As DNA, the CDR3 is TGTGCCATTCGACCCACAGGGAACTATGGCTACACCTTC. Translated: CAIRPTGNYGYTF.

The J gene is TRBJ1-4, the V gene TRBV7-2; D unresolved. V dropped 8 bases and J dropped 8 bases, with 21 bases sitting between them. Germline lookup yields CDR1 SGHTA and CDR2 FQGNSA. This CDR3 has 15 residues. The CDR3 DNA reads TGTGCCAGCCAGGCCGAGGCGATACTACGGGAAAAACTGTTTTTT. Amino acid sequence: CASQAEAILREKLFF.

The CDR3 loop reads CAISGTSGLMINQPQHF. The CDR3 DNA reads as TGTGCCATCAGTGGGACTAGCGGGCTCATGATCAATCAGCCCCAGCATTTT. V and J are TRBV10-3 and TRBJ1-5; D is uncertain. V shed 4 bases and J shed 3 bases, with 19 bases lying between them. In germline, CDR1 is ENHRY, CDR2 SYGVKD. CDR3 size: 17 residues.

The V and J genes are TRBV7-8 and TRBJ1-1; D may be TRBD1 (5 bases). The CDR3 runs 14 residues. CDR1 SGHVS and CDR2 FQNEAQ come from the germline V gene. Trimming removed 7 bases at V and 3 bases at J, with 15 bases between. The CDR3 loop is CASTLGAQYTEAFF. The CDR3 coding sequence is TGTGCCAGCACCCTTGGGGCTCAGTACACTGAAGCTTTCTTT.

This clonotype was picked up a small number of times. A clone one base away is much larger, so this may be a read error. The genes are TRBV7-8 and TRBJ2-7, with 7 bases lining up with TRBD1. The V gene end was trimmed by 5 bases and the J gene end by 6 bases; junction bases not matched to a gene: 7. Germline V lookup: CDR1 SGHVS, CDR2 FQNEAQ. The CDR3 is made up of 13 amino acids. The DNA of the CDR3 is TGTGCCAGCAGCAGACAGGGAACCTGCGAGCAGTACTTC. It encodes CASSRQGTCEQYF.

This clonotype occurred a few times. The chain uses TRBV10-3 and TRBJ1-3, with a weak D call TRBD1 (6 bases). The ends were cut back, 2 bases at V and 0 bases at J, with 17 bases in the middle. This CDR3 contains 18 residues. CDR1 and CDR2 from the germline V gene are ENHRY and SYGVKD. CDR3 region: CAISETGPSLSSGNTIYF. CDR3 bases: TGTGCCATCAGTGAGACAGGGCCCTCTTTAAGCTCTGGAAACACCATATATTTT.

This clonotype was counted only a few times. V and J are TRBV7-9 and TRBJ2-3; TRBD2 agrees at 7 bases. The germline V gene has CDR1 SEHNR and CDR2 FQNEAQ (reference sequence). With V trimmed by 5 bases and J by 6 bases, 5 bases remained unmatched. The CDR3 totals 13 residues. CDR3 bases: TGTGCCAGCAGCCGACTAGCTCGGGATACGCAGTATTTT. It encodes CASSRLARDTQYF.

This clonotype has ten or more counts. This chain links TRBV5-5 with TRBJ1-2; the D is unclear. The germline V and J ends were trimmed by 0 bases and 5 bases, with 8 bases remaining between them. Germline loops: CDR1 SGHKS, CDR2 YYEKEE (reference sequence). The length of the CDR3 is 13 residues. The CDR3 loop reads CASSLGERYGYTF. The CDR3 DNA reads TGTGCCAGCAGCTTGGGGGAGCGATATGGCTACACCTTC. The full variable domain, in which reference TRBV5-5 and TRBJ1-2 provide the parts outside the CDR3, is DAGVTQSPTHLIKTRGQQVTLRCSPISGHKSVSWYQQVLGQGPQFIFQYYEKEERGRGNFPDRFSARQFPNYSSELNVNALLLGDSALYLCASSLGERYGYTFGSGTRLTVV.

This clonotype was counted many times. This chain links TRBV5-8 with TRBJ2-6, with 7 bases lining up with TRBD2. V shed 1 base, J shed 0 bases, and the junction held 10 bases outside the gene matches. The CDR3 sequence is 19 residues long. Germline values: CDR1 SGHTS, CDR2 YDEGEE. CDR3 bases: TGTGCCAGCAGCTTGATTGGGAGGGGAAGAACCTCTGGGGCCAACGTCCTGACTTTC. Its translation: CASSLIGRGRTSGANVLTF.

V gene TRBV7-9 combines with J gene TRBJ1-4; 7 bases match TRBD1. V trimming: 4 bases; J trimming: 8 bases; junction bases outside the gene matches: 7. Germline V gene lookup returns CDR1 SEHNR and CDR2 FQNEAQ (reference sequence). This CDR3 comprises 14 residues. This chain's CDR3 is CASSSPEQGEKLFF. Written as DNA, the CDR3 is TGTGCCAGCAGCTCTCCAGAACAGGGGGAAAAACTGTTTTTT.

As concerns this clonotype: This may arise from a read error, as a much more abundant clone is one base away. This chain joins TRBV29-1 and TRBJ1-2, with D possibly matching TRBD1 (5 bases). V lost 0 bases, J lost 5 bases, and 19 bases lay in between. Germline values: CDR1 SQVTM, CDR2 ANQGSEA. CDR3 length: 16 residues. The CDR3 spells CSVEEIGTVKGYGYTF. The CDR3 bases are TGCAGCGTTGAAGAAATCGGGACCGTTAAGGGGTATGGCTACACCTTC.

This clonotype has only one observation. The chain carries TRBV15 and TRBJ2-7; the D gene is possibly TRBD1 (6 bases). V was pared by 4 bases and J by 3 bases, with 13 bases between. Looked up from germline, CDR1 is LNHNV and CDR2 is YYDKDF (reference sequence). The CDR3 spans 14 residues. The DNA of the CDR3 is TGTGCCACCAGCACAACCCGGGACATCTACGAGCAGTACTTC. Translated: CATSTTRDIYEQYF.

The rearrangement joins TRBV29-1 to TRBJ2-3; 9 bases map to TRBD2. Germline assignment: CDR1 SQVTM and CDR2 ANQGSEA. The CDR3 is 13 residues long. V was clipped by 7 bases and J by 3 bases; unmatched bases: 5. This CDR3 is CSGGGGGTDTQYF. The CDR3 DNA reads TGCAGCGGAGGCGGGGGGGGTACAGATACGCAGTATTTT.

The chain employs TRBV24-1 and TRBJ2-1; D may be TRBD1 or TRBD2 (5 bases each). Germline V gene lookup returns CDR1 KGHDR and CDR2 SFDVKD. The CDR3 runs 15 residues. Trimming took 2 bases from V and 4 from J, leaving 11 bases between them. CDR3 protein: CATSDYGGPYNEQFF. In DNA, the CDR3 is TGTGCCACCAGTGATTATGGGGGACCTTACAATGAGCAGTTCTTC.

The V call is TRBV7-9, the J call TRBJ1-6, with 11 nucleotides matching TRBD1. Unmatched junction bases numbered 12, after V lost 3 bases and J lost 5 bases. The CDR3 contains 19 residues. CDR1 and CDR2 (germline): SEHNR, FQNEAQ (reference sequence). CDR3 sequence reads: CASSFFIGTGGLNNSPLHF. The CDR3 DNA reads TGTGCCAGCAGCTTCTTTATTGGGACAGGGGGACTGAATAATTCACCCCTCCACTTT. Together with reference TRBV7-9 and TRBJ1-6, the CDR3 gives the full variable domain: DTGVSQNPRHKITKRGQNVTFRCDPISEHNRLYWYRQTLGQGPEFLTYFQNEAQLEKSRLLSDRFSAERPKGSFSTLEIQRTEQGDSAMYLCASSFFIGTGGLNNSPLHFGNGTRLTVT.

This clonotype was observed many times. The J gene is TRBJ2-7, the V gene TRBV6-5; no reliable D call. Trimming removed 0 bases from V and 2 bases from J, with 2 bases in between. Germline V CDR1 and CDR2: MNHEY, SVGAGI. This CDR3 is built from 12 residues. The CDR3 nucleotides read TGTGCCAGCAGTTACTCGACCTACGAGCAGTACTTC. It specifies CASSYSTYEQYF.

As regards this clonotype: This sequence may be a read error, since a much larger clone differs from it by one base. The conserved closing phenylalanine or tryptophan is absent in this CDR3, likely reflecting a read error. CDR3 sequence: CASSLDGTSGRLDEQYL. CDR3 coding DNA: TGTGCCAGCAGCTTGGATGGGACTAGCGGGAGATTGGACGAGCAGTACCTC. This sequence joins TRBV7-9 and TRBJ2-7, with 14 bases matching TRBD2. The CDR3 is made up of 17 amino acids. The junction had 9 bases not matched to a gene; V was cut back by 3 bases and J by 5 bases. Germline V gene lookup returns CDR1 SEHNR and CDR2 FQNEAQ (reference sequence).